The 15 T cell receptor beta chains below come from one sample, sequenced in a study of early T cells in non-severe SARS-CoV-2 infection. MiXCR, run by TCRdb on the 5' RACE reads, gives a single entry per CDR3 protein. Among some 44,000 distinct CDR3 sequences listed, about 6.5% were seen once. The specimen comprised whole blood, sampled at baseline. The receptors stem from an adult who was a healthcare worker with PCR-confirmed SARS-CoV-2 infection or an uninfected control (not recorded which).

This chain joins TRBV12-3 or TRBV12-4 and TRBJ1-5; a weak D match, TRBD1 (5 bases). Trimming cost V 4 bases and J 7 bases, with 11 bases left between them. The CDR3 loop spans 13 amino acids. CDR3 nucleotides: TGTGCCAGCAGTTCACAGGCATCCCAGCCCCAGCATTTT. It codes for CASSSQASQPQHF.

The CDR3 spells CASSYSKADTQYF. The CDR3 bases are TGTGCCAGCAGTTACTCGAAGGCAGATACGCAGTATTTT. The V and J genes are TRBV6-5 and TRBJ2-3; unclear D gene. Per germline, CDR1 MNHEY and CDR2 SVGAGI. This CDR3 comprises 13 residues. Trimming removed 0 bases at V and 4 bases at J, with 5 bases between.

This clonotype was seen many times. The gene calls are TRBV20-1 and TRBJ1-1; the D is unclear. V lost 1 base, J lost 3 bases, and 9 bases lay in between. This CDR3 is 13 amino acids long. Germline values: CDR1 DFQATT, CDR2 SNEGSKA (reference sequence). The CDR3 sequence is CSARGQMDTEAFF. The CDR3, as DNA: TGCAGTGCTAGAGGGCAGATGGACACTGAAGCTTTCTTT.

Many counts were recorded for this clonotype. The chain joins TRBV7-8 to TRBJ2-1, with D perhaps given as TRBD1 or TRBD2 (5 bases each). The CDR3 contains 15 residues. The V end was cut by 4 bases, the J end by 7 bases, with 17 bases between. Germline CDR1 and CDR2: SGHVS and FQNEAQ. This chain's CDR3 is CASSSRGSGRNEQFF. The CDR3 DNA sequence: TGTGCCAGCAGCTCCCGGGGCTCGGGCCGGAATGAGCAGTTCTTC.

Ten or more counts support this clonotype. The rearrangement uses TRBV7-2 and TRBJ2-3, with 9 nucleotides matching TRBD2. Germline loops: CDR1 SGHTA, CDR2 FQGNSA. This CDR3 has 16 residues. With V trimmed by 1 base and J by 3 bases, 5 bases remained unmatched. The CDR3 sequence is CASSLGAGGPTDTQYF. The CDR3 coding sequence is TGTGCCAGCAGCTTAGGCGCGGGGGGGCCGACAGATACGCAGTATTTT.

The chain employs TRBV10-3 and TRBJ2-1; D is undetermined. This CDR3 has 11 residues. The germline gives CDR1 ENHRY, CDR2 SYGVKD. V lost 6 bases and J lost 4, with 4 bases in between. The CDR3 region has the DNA TGTGCCATCAGCCGTTACAATGAGCAGTTCTTC. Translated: CAISRYNEQFF.

This chain's CDR3 is CASRFAGQGNGILKLFF. For the CDR3, the DNA is TGTGCAAGTCGCTTCGCTGGACAGGGGAATGGGATACTGAAGCTTTTCTTT. The chain employs TRBV12-2 and TRBJ1-1; the tabulated D call, TRBD1, remains unverified against the DNA. TRBV12-2 is tagged as a pseudogene. The CDR3 spans 17 residues.

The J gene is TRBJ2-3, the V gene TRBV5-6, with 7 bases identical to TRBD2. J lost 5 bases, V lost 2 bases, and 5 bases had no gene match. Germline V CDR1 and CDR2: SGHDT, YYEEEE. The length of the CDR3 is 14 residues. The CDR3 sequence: CASSFRGGGDTQYF. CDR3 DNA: TGTGCCAGCAGCTTCCGCGGGGGAGGAGATACGCAGTATTTT.

CDR3 amino acids: CASSQGVSNQPQHF. The CDR3 nucleotides are TGTGCCAGCAGCCAGGGGGTTAGCAATCAGCCCCAGCATTTT. The chain links TRBV3-1 to TRBJ1-5; maybe TRBD1 (5 bases). This CDR3 has 14 residues. Germline CDR1 and CDR2: LGHDT and YNNKEL (reference sequence). V lost 3 bases to trimming and J lost 0 bases, with 6 bases between them.

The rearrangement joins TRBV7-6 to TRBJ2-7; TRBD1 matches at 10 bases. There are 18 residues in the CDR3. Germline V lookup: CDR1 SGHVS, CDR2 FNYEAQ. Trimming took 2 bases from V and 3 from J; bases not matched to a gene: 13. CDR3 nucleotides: TGTGCCAGCAGCTTAAGTGATGGAAGACAGGGGGCTTTCTACGAGCAGTACTTC. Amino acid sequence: CASSLSDGRQGAFYEQYF.

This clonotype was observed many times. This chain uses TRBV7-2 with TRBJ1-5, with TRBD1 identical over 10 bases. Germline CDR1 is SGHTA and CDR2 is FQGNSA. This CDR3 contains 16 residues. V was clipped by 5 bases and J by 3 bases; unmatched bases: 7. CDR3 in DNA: TGTGCCAGCAGCACTCGACAGGGGGCGAACAATCAGCCCCAGCATTTT. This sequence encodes CASSTRQGANNQPQHF.

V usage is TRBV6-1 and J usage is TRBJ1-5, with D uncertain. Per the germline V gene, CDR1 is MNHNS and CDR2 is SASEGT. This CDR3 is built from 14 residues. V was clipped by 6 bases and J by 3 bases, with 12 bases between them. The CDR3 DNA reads TGTGCCAGCAGAAGTGACACATCCAATCAGCCCCAGCATTTT. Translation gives CASRSDTSNQPQHF.

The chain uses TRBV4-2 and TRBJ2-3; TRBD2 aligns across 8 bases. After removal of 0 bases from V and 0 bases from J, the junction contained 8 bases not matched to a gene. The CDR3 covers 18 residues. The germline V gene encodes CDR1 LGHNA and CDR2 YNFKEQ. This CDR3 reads CASSQDLLAAFSTDTQYF. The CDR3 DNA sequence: TGTGCCAGCAGCCAAGATTTACTAGCGGCCTTTAGCACAGATACGCAGTATTTT.

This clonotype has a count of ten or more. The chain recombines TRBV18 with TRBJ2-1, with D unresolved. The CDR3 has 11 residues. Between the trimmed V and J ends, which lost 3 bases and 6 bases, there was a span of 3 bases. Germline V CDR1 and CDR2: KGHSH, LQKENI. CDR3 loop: CASSPFNEQFF. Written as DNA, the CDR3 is TGTGCCAGCTCACCCTTCAATGAGCAGTTCTTC. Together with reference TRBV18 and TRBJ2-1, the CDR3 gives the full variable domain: NAGVMQNPRHLVRRRGQEARLRCSPMKGHSHVYWYRQLPEEGLKFMVYLQKENIIDESGMPKERFSAEFPKEGPSILRIQQVVRGDSAAYFCASSPFNEQFFGPGTRLTVL.

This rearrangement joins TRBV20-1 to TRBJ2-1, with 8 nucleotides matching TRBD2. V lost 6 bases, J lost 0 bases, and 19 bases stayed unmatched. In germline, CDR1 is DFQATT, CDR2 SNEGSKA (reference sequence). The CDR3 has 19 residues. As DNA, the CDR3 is TGCAGTGCGATGGGAGAGAGGTCTAGCGGGCTCATCTCCTACAATGAGCAGTTCTTC. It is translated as CSAMGERSSGLISYNEQFF.